These 16 T cell receptor beta chains were all obtained from the same sample, sequenced in a study of blood T cell repertoires in COVID-19. Here immunoSEQ multiplex PCR was the method, and the copy in TCRdb shows in-frame clones only, minus some. This table holds hundreds of thousands of clones, 82% found once. Sequenced: PBMCs or T cells enriched from blood (not recorded which). These receptors all stem from a woman aged 55 to 70 who had recovered from COVID-19.

In nucleotides, the CDR3 is TGTGCCAGTAGTATGCAGGGCAGCTCCTACAATGAGCAGTTCTTC. Protein: CASSMQGSSYNEQFF. The genes are TRBV19 and TRBJ2-1; D might be TRBD1 (5 bases). Germline values: CDR1 LNHDA, CDR2 SQIVND (reference sequence). CDR3 length: 15 amino acids. Deletions cut 3 bases from V and 0 bases from J, with 9 bases between.

The chain recombines TRBV27 with TRBJ1-5; perhaps TRBD1 as D (5 bases). The germline V gene has CDR1 MNHEY and CDR2 SMNVEV (reference sequence). The CDR3 covers 14 residues. V lost 5 bases to trimming and J lost 3 bases, with 11 bases between them. In DNA, the CDR3 is TGTGCCAGCAGTCCACGACAGACCAATCAGCCCCAGCATTTT. Its translation: CASSPRQTNQPQHF.

V gene TRBV7-2 combines with J gene TRBJ2-7; 13 nucleotides align to TRBD2. The CDR3 is 15 amino acids. Trimming at V came to 4 bases and at J to 3 bases, leaving 3 bases not matched to a gene. Looked up from germline, CDR1 is SGHTA and CDR2 is FQGNSA. Here the CDR3 reads CASSWTSGSFYEQYF. Here the CDR3 DNA reads TGTGCCAGCAGCTGGACTAGCGGGAGTTTCTACGAGCAGTACTTC. Full variable domain (missing parts from reference TRBV7-2 and TRBJ2-7): GAGVSQSPSNKVTEKGKDVELRCDPISGHTALYWYRQSLGQGLEFLIYFQGNSAPDKSGLPSDRFSAERTGGSVSTLTIQRTQQEDSAVYLCASSWTSGSFYEQYFGPGTRLTVT.

This clone came up a few times. V is TRBV19 and J is TRBJ1-3, with a possible D match to TRBD1 (5 bases). The CDR3 runs to 16 residues. The germline V and J ends were trimmed by 6 bases and 0 bases, with 15 bases remaining between them. Germline values: CDR1 LNHDA, CDR2 SQIVND (reference sequence). The CDR3 DNA reads as TGTGCCAGTAGCCAGGGAGGGCGTCCCTCTGGAAACACCATATATTTT. It codes for CASSQGGRPSGNTIYF. Drawing the rest from reference TRBV19 and TRBJ1-3, the complete variable domain is DGGITQSPKYLFRKEGQNVTLSCEQNLNHDAMYWYRQDPGQGLRLIYYSQIVNDFQKGDIAEGYSVSREKKESFPLTVTSAQKNPTAFYLCASSQGGRPSGNTIYFGEGSWLTVV.

This chain links TRBV3-1 (or the pseudogene TRBV3-2) with TRBJ2-4; 11 bases line up with TRBD2. Germline CDR1 LGHDT, CDR2 YNNKEL (reference sequence). V gave up 4 bases and J gave up 2 bases; unmatched junction bases: 4. This CDR3 contains 16 residues. CDR3 loop: CASSRGTSGPKNIQYF. Written as DNA, the CDR3 is TGTGCCAGCAGCCGAGGGACTAGCGGTCCCAAAAACATTCAGTACTTC.

V usage is TRBV7-3 and J usage is TRBJ2-3; no clear D gene. CDR1 and CDR2 from the germline V gene are SGHTA and FQGTGA. The CDR3 contains 14 residues. The ends were cut back, 6 bases at V and 0 bases at J, with 10 bases in the middle. CDR3 nucleotide sequence: TGTGCCAGCAGTCTTACTACTAGCACAGATACGCAGTATTTT. Translated: CASSLTTSTDTQYF.

The genes are TRBV6-6 and TRBJ2-2; 7 bases align to TRBD1. The trim removed 2 bases at V and 4 bases at J, leaving 4 bases unmatched. Germline V gene sequence: CDR1 MNHNY, CDR2 SVGAGI (reference sequence). The CDR3 length is 15 residues. In nucleotides, the CDR3 is TGTGCCAGCAGTTACGCAAGACAGGGCACCGGGGAGCTGTTTTTT. Protein: CASSYARQGTGELFF.

The chain employs TRBV2 and TRBJ1-1; a weak D match, TRBD1 (5 bases). The CDR3 spans 12 residues. Trimming left V 5 bases short and J 6 bases short, with 10 bases between. CDR1 is SNHLY, CDR2 FYNNEI, per germline. In nucleotides, the CDR3 is TGTGCCAGCAGTACCCGGGGGGCTGAAGCTTTCTTT. It yields the protein CASSTRGAEAFF.

The chain combines TRBV10-1 with TRBJ2-7, with D possibly being TRBD2 (6 bases). This CDR3 has 13 amino acids. Germline V gene sequence: CDR1 WNHNN, CDR2 SYGVQD (reference sequence). V was trimmed by 2 bases and J by 5 bases, leaving 10 bases between them. CDR3 loop: CASSEPSGDEQYF. CDR3 DNA: TGCGCCAGCAGTGAGCCCTCGGGGGACGAGCAGTACTTC.

This sequence joins TRBV7-2 and TRBJ2-2; 9 bases map to TRBD1. Germline V gene lookup returns CDR1 SGHTA and CDR2 FQGNSA. The CDR3 is 16 residues long. After removal of 6 bases from V and 4 bases from J, the junction contained 9 bases not matched to a gene. CDR3: CASRERTGDRTGELFF. CDR3 sequence (DNA): TGTGCCAGCAGGGAAAGGACAGGGGATCGCACCGGGGAGCTGTTTTTT.

The chain combines TRBV3-1 (or the pseudogene TRBV3-2) with TRBJ1-2; 11 nucleotides line up with TRBD1. This CDR3 has 15 residues. V lost 6 bases, J lost 8 bases, and 11 bases stayed unmatched. The germline V gene encodes CDR1 LGHDT and CDR2 YNNKEL (reference sequence). The CDR3 reads CASRRRTGGAGGYTF. DNA of the CDR3: TGTGCCAGCAGACGCCGGACAGGGGGCGCGGGGGGCTACACCTTC.

The genes are TRBV6-4 and TRBJ2-2; 9 nucleotides line up with TRBD1. From germline, CDR1 is MRHNA and CDR2 SNTAGT. The junction had 11 bases not matched to a gene; V was cut back by 3 bases and J by 6 bases. CDR3 length: 17 residues. The CDR3 sequence: CASSDEAGTGSAGELFF. CDR3 in DNA: TGTGCCAGCAGTGATGAGGCCGGGACAGGGTCGGCCGGGGAGCTGTTTTTT.

The chain combines TRBV5-3 with TRBJ1-2, with 8 positions matching TRBD1. TRBV5-3 falls under the ORF class, with uncertain function. The CDR3 extends over 15 amino acids. J was trimmed by 6 bases and V by 3 bases; bases with no gene match: 10. In DNA, the CDR3 is TGTGCCAGAAGCTCACCGGGACAGGAGGCCAATGGCTACACCTTC. Translation: CARSSPGQEANGYTF.

CDR3 sequence reads: CASSHMNQGEKLFF. CDR3 nucleotide sequence: TGTGCCAGCAGCCATATGAACCAGGGGGAAAAACTGTTTTTT. The rearrangement links TRBV14 to TRBJ1-4, with D perhaps TRBD1 (6 bases). Trimming pared 3 bases from V and 8 bases from J, leaving 13 bases between. CDR3 length equals 14 residues. Germline lookup yields CDR1 SGHDN and CDR2 FVKESK.

V and J are TRBV7-3 and TRBJ1-6; TRBD1 matches 7 bases. This CDR3 spans 15 amino acids. In germline, CDR1 is SGHTA, CDR2 FQGTGA. The J segment lost 7 bases and the V segment lost 1 base, leaving 4 bases of the junction unmatched. CDR3 amino acids: CASSLRGTENSPLHF. The CDR3 DNA reads TGTGCCAGCAGCTTAAGGGGGACAGAAAATTCACCCCTCCACTTT.

The rearrangement joins TRBV5-1 to TRBJ1-4, with TRBD1 as a possible D gene (6 bases). This CDR3 region has 15 residues. Deletions cut 5 bases from V and 2 bases from J, with 13 bases between. In germline, CDR1 is SGHRS, CDR2 YFSETQ. The CDR3 here is CASRATGITNEKLFF. The CDR3 nucleotides read TGCGCCAGCAGGGCTACAGGGATTACTAATGAAAAACTGTTTTTT.